The clone carrying this T cell receptor beta chain was detected only a few times. The antigen is not known. As it was prepared, the TCRbeta library received unique molecular identifiers. Each CDR3 protein is one row after TCRdb ran MiXCR on the PCR reads. The sample carries 500,000 to 750,000 distinct CDR3 sequences, roughly 13% recorded once. The data derive from a study of T-cell reconstitution after alpha-beta-depleted transplantation in children. Study observations and caveats: Day-60 TCRbeta diversity that was high in some patients was derived from surviving recipient T cells and thymic progenitors. Expanded clones from the graft, numbering several hundred, reportedly supplied alpha-beta T cells about two months after transplant. Most T-cell counts and diversity one year after the transplant came from T cells that were newly produced.

Trimming took off 5 bases at V and 3 bases at J, with 16 bases between the two ends. The CDR3 totals 15 residues. Germline-derived CDR1 and CDR2 are MNHEY and SVGAGI. The material was PBMCs, mostly from graft donor cells, obtained 360 days after TCRalphabeta/CD19-depleted stem cell transplant. The V gene is TRBV6-5, the J gene TRBJ1-1; maybe TRBD1 (5 bases). This clonotype originated in a male patient younger than 18 who had a stem cell transplant for acute myeloid leukemia, so the T cells may come from the graft donor. The CDR3 bases are TGTGCCAGCAGTCGTGCAGGGCGCGGGTACACTGAAGCTTTCTTT. Its protein is CASSRAGRGYTEAFF.